These 30 T cell receptor beta chains originate from one sample sequenced in a study of shared clonotypes between healthy human individuals. Sequenced by immunoSEQ multiplex PCR; TCRdb stores in-frame clones only, minus some. The sample lists 2.3 million or so clones; more than 80% were seen once. The source material was naive CD4+ T cells from PBMCs. Subset in this sample: CD45RA+ positively selected. Source of these receptors: a man aged 18 to 29 in good health. Some clones in this sample may be carry-over from other donors' samples.

The chain links TRBV2 to TRBJ2-7; 8 bases map to TRBD2. CDR3 size: 15 residues. Germline values: CDR1 SNHLY, CDR2 FYNNEI. Losses at the gene ends were 6 bases for V and 3 bases for J; bases not matched to a gene: 10. CDR3 protein: CASRGTSRALYEQYF. CDR3 DNA: TGTGCCAGCAGGGGGACTAGTCGGGCCCTCTACGAGCAGTACTTC.

The chain recombines TRBV6-1 with TRBJ1-1; D not resolved. V was cut by 5 bases and J by 0 bases, with 7 bases left in between. CDR3 size: 13 residues. From germline, CDR1 is MNHNS and CDR2 SASEGT. In DNA, the CDR3 is TGTGCCAGCAGTTCAAGGGTGAACACTGAAGCTTTCTTT. It yields the protein CASSSRVNTEAFF.

This chain connects TRBV7-8 to TRBJ2-2, with 11 bases lining up with TRBD1. Germline V gives CDR1 SGHVS, CDR2 FQNEAQ. The CDR3 extends over 15 amino acids. The V gene end was trimmed by 10 bases and the J gene end by 7 bases; junction bases not matched to a gene: 11. The CDR3 loop is CAKKTGTGGDGELFF. CDR3 nucleotides: TGTGCCAAAAAAACCGGGACAGGGGGAGACGGGGAGCTGTTTTTT.

The chain employs TRBV5-8 and TRBJ1-1; D ambiguous. Trimming took 2 bases from V and 3 from J, leaving 11 bases between them. The CDR3 loop spans 14 amino acids. Looked up from germline, CDR1 is SGHTS and CDR2 is YDEGEE. The CDR3 DNA sequence: TGTGCCAGCAGCTTTGAGGCGCGGGACACTGAAGCTTTCTTT. Translated: CASSFEARDTEAFF.

The CDR3 DNA reads TGTGCCAGCAGTGCCAGGGGTAATGAAAAACTGTTTTTT. This encodes CASSARGNEKLFF. V is TRBV2 and J is TRBJ1-4; maybe TRBD1 (6 bases). Germline V CDR1 and CDR2: SNHLY, FYNNEI. The V end lost 4 bases, the J end lost 4 bases, and 7 bases lay between the germline ends. This CDR3 spans 13 amino acids.

This chain links TRBV10-3 with TRBJ2-7, with a tentative D call TRBD1 (5 bases). Trimming pared 2 bases from V and 3 bases from J, leaving 11 bases between. Germline assignment: CDR1 ENHRY and CDR2 SYGVKD. There are 14 residues in the CDR3. The CDR3 DNA is TGTGCCATCAGTGAGGGGCGACAGAGCTACGAGCAGTACTTC. Translation: CAISEGRQSYEQYF.

The chain has TRBV18 and TRBJ1-5; weak D call: TRBD1 (5 bases). Trimming removed 4 bases from V and 4 bases from J, with 17 bases in between. CDR3 size: 16 residues. Germline CDR1 reads KGHSH; CDR2 reads LQKENI. The CDR3 sequence is CASSLDGGEWNQPQHF. For the CDR3, the DNA is TGTGCCAGCTCACTGGACGGAGGGGAATGGAATCAGCCCCAGCATTTT.

This sequence joins TRBV5-4 and TRBJ2-3; 8 bases fit TRBD1. This CDR3 is built from 14 residues. The trim removed 3 bases at V and 6 bases at J, leaving 6 bases unmatched. The V gene's germline CDR1 is SGHNT and CDR2 YYREEE (reference sequence). As DNA, the CDR3 is TGTGCCAGCAGCTCGACAGGGGCGACGGATACGCAGTATTTT. Encoded protein: CASSSTGATDTQYF.

V usage is TRBV6-6 and J usage is TRBJ1-1; D is perhaps TRBD1 (5 bases). This CDR3 region has 14 residues. Germline V gene lookup returns CDR1 MNHNY and CDR2 SVGAGI (reference sequence). V was clipped by 6 bases and J by 4 bases, with 15 bases between them. The CDR3 bases are TGTGCCAGCAGGCCCCGCGGGGGGGGCACTGAAGCTTTCTTT. Translated: CASRPRGGGTEAFF.

The V call is TRBV2, the J call TRBJ1-2; possible D gene TRBD1, 6 bases. There are 15 residues in the CDR3. Germline assignment: CDR1 SNHLY and CDR2 FYNNEI. With 0 bases removed from V and 4 bases from J, the gap between germline ends came to 12 bases. This chain's CDR3 is CASSEAWPGAYGYTF. The CDR3 DNA reads as TGTGCCAGCAGTGAAGCCTGGCCAGGGGCCTATGGCTACACCTTC. Full variable domain (missing parts from reference TRBV2 and TRBJ1-2): EPEVTQTPSHQVTQMGQEVILRCVPISNHLYFYWYRQILGQKVEFLVSFYNNEISEKSEIFDDQFSVERPDGSNFTLKIRSTKLEDSAMYFCASSEAWPGAYGYTFGSGTRLTVV.

A note on this clone: Its ends do not fully match the called genes, so a read error is possible. This chain uses TRBV11-1 with TRBJ2-7; 12 bases are a match to TRBD2. The CDR3 is 14 residues long. Per the germline V gene, CDR1 is SGHAT and CDR2 is FQDESV (reference sequence). The CDR3 sequence: CASSLAGGVYEQYF. The CDR3 nucleotides are TGTGCCAGCAGCCTAGCGGGAGGGGTCTACGAGCAGTACTTC.

The chain combines TRBV5-4 with TRBJ2-7; 9 bases are shared with TRBD2. After removal of 4 bases from V and 3 bases from J, the junction contained 8 bases not matched to a gene. There are 15 residues in the CDR3. The germline V gene has CDR1 SGHNT and CDR2 YYREEE (reference sequence). The CDR3 region is CASSTIAGVRYEQYF. The DNA for the CDR3 is TGTGCCAGCAGCACAATAGCGGGAGTGCGCTACGAGCAGTACTTC.

The chain links TRBV27 to TRBJ2-7; D remains ambiguous. The CDR3 is 13 amino acids. The ends were cut back, 8 bases at V and 2 bases at J, with 13 bases in the middle. From germline, CDR1 is MNHEY and CDR2 SMNVEV (reference sequence). This CDR3 is CASALNSAYEQYF. The CDR3 nucleotides read TGTGCCAGCGCCTTAAATTCCGCCTACGAGCAGTACTTC.

This clone came up once. The gene calls are TRBV19 and TRBJ2-7; the D gene is possibly TRBD1 (5 bases). The CDR3 contains 14 residues. Germline V gives CDR1 LNHDA, CDR2 SQIVND (reference sequence). V dropped 7 bases and J dropped 2 bases, with 15 bases sitting between them. The DNA for the CDR3 is TGTGCCAGTACCCCTCGGCCAGGGCCCTACGAGCAGTACTTC. This encodes CASTPRPGPYEQYF.

This clone was found once. The gene calls are TRBV5-6 and TRBJ1-6; no clear D gene. This CDR3 region has 17 residues. Germline CDR1 and CDR2: SGHDT and YYEEEE. With 1 base removed from V and 0 bases from J, the gap between germline ends came to 11 bases. The CDR3 DNA is TGTGCCAGCAGCTTGACATCTGCCAGCTCCTATAATTCACCCCTCCACTTT. Translating it yields CASSLTSASSYNSPLHF.

The chain combines TRBV7-8 with TRBJ1-4, with 8 bases matching TRBD1. Trimming cost V 1 base and J 8 bases; bases outside gene matches: 9. Germline loops: CDR1 SGHVS, CDR2 FQNEAQ. The CDR3 totals 16 residues. CDR3 in DNA: TGTGCCAGCAGCTTAGTCAGGGGGCCAGTGTTAGAAAAACTGTTTTTT. This sequence encodes CASSLVRGPVLEKLFF.

V and J are TRBV9 and TRBJ1-3, with a weak D call TRBD1 (5 bases). Germline V gene data show CDR1 as SGDLS and CDR2 as YYNGEE. V was trimmed by 3 bases and J by 0 bases, leaving 25 bases between them. The CDR3 spans 20 residues. The CDR3 loop is CASSGGLGRETLSSGNTIYF. The CDR3 nucleotides are TGTGCCAGCAGCGGTGGATTGGGACGGGAGACCCTAAGCTCTGGAAACACCATATATTTT.

This chain connects TRBV15 to TRBJ2-7, with D perhaps being TRBD1 or TRBD2 (5 bases each). The germline V gene has CDR1 LNHNV and CDR2 YYDKDF (reference sequence). The CDR3 length is 17 residues. V shed 1 base and J shed 1 base, with 17 bases lying between them. Here the CDR3 reads CATSRGRGGLGSYEQYF. Here the CDR3 DNA reads TGTGCCACCAGCAGAGGCCGGGGCGGGTTAGGGTCCTACGAGCAGTACTTC.

The gene calls are TRBV19 and TRBJ1-5; tentative D call: TRBD1 (6 bases). The CDR3 runs to 15 residues. Germline V gene data show CDR1 as LNHDA and CDR2 as SQIVND (reference sequence). Trimming stripped 3 bases from V and 7 bases from J, with 16 bases between. CDR3 sequence reads: CASSIMFEGDQPQHF. Here the CDR3 DNA reads TGTGCCAGTAGTATTATGTTCGAGGGGGACCAGCCCCAGCATTTT.

The chain employs TRBV15 and TRBJ1-2; perhaps TRBD1 as D (6 bases). The CDR3 runs 16 residues. The germline gives CDR1 LNHNV, CDR2 YYDKDF (reference sequence). Trimming removed 5 bases from V and 0 bases from J, with 16 bases in between. CDR3 protein: CATSPMRTAANYGYTF. The CDR3 region has the DNA TGTGCCACCAGCCCGATGAGGACAGCGGCTAACTATGGCTACACCTTC. The full variable domain, in which reference TRBV15 and TRBJ1-2 provide the parts outside the CDR3, is DAMVIQNPRYQVTQFGKPVTLSCSQTLNHNVMYWYQQKSSQAPKLLFHYYDKDFNNEADTPDNFQSRRPNTSFCFLDIRSPGLGDTAMYLCATSPMRTAANYGYTFGSGTRLTVV.

Worth noting for this clone: This specimen includes other DNA sequences encoding the same CDR3. The J gene is TRBJ1-1, the V gene TRBV2; no definite D call. This CDR3 is built from 13 residues. Between the trimmed V and J ends, which lost 7 bases and 1 base, there was a span of 10 bases. The V gene's germline CDR1 is SNHLY and CDR2 FYNNEI. CDR3 in amino acids: CASMGQENTEAFF. Written as DNA, the CDR3 is TGTGCCAGCATGGGTCAGGAGAACACTGAAGCTTTCTTT.

In this sample, this clone turned up a few times. This chain connects TRBV6-6 to TRBJ1-5; a possible D gene is TRBD1 (5 bases). The CDR3 extends over 14 amino acids. Per germline, CDR1 MNHNY and CDR2 SVGAGI (reference sequence). V gave up 7 bases and J gave up 6 bases, with 16 bases separating them. DNA for the CDR3: TGTGCCAGCAACCAGGACGTCGGGGGTCAGCCCCAGCATTTT. This encodes CASNQDVGGQPQHF.

V usage is TRBV2 and J usage is TRBJ1-3, with no clear D. The CDR3 has 14 residues. Germline V gene data show CDR1 as SNHLY and CDR2 as FYNNEI. The V end was cut by 4 bases, the J end by 3 bases, with 10 bases between. The CDR3 nucleotides read TGTGCCAGCAGTGCCCGACGGGATGGAAACACCATATATTTT. Its translation: CASSARRDGNTIYF.

This clone was detected only a few times. The chain links TRBV5-1 to TRBJ2-7, with D uncertain. The CDR3 spans 15 residues. The V gene's germline CDR1 is SGHRS and CDR2 YFSETQ. Trimming removed 0 bases from V and 3 bases from J, with 13 bases in between. CDR3 amino acids: CASSLGGTGIYEQYF. The CDR3 nucleotides read TGCGCCAGCAGCTTGGGTGGAACTGGGATCTACGAGCAGTACTTC.

V is TRBV19 and J is TRBJ2-1, with TRBD2 as a possible D gene (6 bases). The CDR3 contains 15 residues. The ends were cut back, 0 bases at V and 10 bases at J, with 16 bases in the middle. The germline CDR1 and CDR2 sequences are LNHDA and SQIVND (reference sequence). In nucleotides, the CDR3 is TGTGCCAGTAGTATAGAAAGTCCGGGAGTCGGGGAGCAGTTCTTC. It codes for CASSIESPGVGEQFF.

This rearrangement joins TRBV28 to TRBJ1-5, with 9 nucleotides matching TRBD1. Germline CDR1 MDHEN, CDR2 SYDVKM. The CDR3 consists of 15 residues. The ends lost 5 bases at V and 6 bases at J; junction bases unmatched: 8. The CDR3 DNA sequence: TGTGCCAGCAGTAACGCCGGGACAGGGTTTCAGCCCCAGCATTTT. Protein: CASSNAGTGFQPQHF. Drawing the rest from reference TRBV28 and TRBJ1-5, the complete variable domain is DVKVTQSSRYLVKRTGEKVFLECVQDMDHENMFWYRQDPGLGLRLIYFSYDVKMKEKGDIPEGYSVSREKKERFSLILESASTNQTSMYLCASSNAGTGFQPQHFGDGTRLSIL.

This chain connects TRBV2 to TRBJ2-2; 12 bases align to TRBD2. V shed 8 bases, J shed 6 bases, and the junction held 7 bases outside the gene matches. Germline V gives CDR1 SNHLY, CDR2 FYNNEI. CDR3 length: 15 amino acids. CDR3 nucleotide sequence: TGTGCCAGCGGCGAGACTAGCGGGAGTCCCGGGGAGCTGTTTTTT. Translating it yields CASGETSGSPGELFF.

Points on this clone: This specimen includes other DNA sequences encoding the same CDR3. The V and J genes are TRBV18 and TRBJ2-2; D may be TRBD1 (5 bases). This CDR3 has 15 amino acids. V gave up 3 bases and J gave up 0 bases, with 8 bases separating them. Per germline, CDR1 KGHSH and CDR2 LQKENI. CDR3 coding DNA: TGTGCCAGCTCACCCCAGGGCGCGAACACCGGGGAGCTGTTTTTT. It encodes CASSPQGANTGELFF.

This chain joins TRBV7-2 and TRBJ2-7; the D is unclear. Trimming cost V 1 base and J 5 bases, with 9 bases left between them. This CDR3 has 13 residues. Looked up from germline, CDR1 is SGHTA and CDR2 is FQGNSA. The DNA for the CDR3 is TGTGCCAGCAGCTTAGGTCTAGGCGACGAGCAGTACTTC. Its protein is CASSLGLGDEQYF.

The chain recombines TRBV28 with TRBJ1-3; TRBD1 matches 9 bases. This CDR3 spans 16 amino acids. CDR1 and CDR2 from the germline V gene are MDHEN and SYDVKM. V trimming: 4 bases; J trimming: 7 bases; junction bases outside the gene matches: 11. CDR3: CASSSSGTGISNTIYF. CDR3 in DNA: TGTGCCAGCAGTTCGAGCGGGACAGGGATTTCGAACACCATATATTTT. Variable domain in full (rest from reference TRBV28 and TRBJ1-3): DVKVTQSSRYLVKRTGEKVFLECVQDMDHENMFWYRQDPGLGLRLIYFSYDVKMKEKGDIPEGYSVSREKKERFSLILESASTNQTSMYLCASSSSGTGISNTIYFGEGSWLTVV.